This T cell receptor (beta chain) was sequenced in a study of PD-L1 blockade in urothelial cancer. The overall study: Males with bladder-origin urothelial cancer constituted about nine tenths of the roughly 29 patients.

Some clones are missing from TCRdb's copy, which holds only in-frame ones; the method was immunoSEQ multiplex PCR. The sample carries 71,000 or so clones, about 89% recorded once. Study-wide points: The study found that durable-benefit patients expanded tumor-associated blood clones more at 3 weeks. Below-median pretreatment blood TCR clonality predicted better survival.

Germline V CDR1 and CDR2: SGHRS, YFSETQ. This CDR3 spans 19 amino acids. The trim removed 3 bases at V and 0 bases at J, leaving 13 bases unmatched. A note on this clone: Its target is not known.

This TCR was sampled from a man aged 55 to 69 with urothelial cancer. The sequences come from PBMCs, collected around atezolizumab (anti-PD-L1) treatment. The chain couples TRBV5-1 to TRBJ2-2; 8 nucleotides match TRBD1. CDR3 in DNA: TGCGCCAGCAGCTGGCCTTCAGGACAGGGAATGGCGAACACCGGGGAGCTGTTTTTT. As protein: CASSWPSGQGMANTGELFF.